This T cell receptor beta chain stems from a study of T cells after somatic rescue of genetic block. Assay: immunoSEQ multiplex PCR; the TCRdb copy retains only in-frame clones and omits some. The data contain tens of thousands of clones, 70% to 90% of them singletons. A single count supports this clone. Sequences were obtained from peripheral blood mononuclear cells (PBMCs). This TCR came from a woman aged 18-29 years.

CDR3 sequence reads: CASSAEGNQPQHF. DNA of the CDR3: TGTGCCAGCAGTGCTGAGGGCAATCAGCCCCAGCATTTT. The rearrangement uses TRBV2 and TRBJ1-5; D unclear. The CDR3 totals 13 residues. V was clipped by 4 bases and J by 2 bases, with 6 bases between them. Per germline, CDR1 SNHLY and CDR2 FYNNEI. The entire variable domain, with the rest obtained from reference TRBV2 and TRBJ1-5, is as follows: EPEVTQTPSHQVTQMGQEVILRCVPISNHLYFYWYRQILGQKVEFLVSFYNNEISEKSEIFDDQFSVERPDGSNFTLKIRSTKLEDSAMYFCASSAEGNQPQHFGDGTRLSIL.